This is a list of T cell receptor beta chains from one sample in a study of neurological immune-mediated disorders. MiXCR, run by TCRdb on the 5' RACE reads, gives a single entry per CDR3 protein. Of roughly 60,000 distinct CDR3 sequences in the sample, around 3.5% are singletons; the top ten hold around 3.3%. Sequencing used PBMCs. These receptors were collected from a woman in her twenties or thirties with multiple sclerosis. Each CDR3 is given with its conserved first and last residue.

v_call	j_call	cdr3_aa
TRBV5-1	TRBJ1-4	CASSDGGTNEKLFF
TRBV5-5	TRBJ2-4	CASSLLGQGNIQYF
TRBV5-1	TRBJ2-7	CASSLGRGTDSSYEQYF
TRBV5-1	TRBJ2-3	CASSLASGFSGSPSTDTQYF
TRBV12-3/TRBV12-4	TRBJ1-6	CASTPRTGHNSPLHF
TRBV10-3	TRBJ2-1	CAISGHQGGVTYNEQFF
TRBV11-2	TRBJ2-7	CASSLYRQAYEQYF
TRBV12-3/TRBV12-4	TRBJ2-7	CASSPGGMAREQYF
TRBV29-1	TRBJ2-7	CSARTWTGSYEQYF
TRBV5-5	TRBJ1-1	CASSLKLNTEAFF
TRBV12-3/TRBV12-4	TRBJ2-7	CASSPAGPFYEQYF
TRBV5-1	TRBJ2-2	CASSLDGPDTGELFF
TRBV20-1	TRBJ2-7	CSARGLDPYEQYF
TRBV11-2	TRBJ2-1	CASSLMVEQFF
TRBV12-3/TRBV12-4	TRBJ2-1	CASSLTLRAAGDEQFF
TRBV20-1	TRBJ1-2	CSGRTEIYGYTF
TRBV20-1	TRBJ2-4	CSARRGQRVNIQYF
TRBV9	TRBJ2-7	CASSVGGVDEQYF
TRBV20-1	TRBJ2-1	CSARKTENNEQFF
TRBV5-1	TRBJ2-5	CASSLGQRGQETQYF
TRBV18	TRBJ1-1	CASSPLGQGLVGEAFF
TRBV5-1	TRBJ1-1	CASSSPGTGGGNTEAFF
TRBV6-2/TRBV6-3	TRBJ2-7	CASSGTSGSYEQYF
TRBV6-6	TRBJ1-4	CASSYLGKGDEKLFF
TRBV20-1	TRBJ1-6	CSAILIMGSPLHF
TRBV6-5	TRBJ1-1	CATRDYTEAFF
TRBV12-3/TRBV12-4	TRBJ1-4	CASSDYGGATNEKLFF
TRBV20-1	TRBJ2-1	CSARDRFVGAGVYEQFF
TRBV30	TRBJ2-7	CAWGRGGAEQYF
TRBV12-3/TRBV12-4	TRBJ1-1	CASSGLRGLTEAFF
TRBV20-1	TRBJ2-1	CSLDLDGTRREDEQFF
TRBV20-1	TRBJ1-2	CSARDGQRTYGYTF
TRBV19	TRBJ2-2	CASSIVAGELFF
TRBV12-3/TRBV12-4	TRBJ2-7	CGRNSYEQYF
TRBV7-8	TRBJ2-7	CASSETSGGARTHEQYF
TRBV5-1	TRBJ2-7	CASSSDRGRGTYEQYF
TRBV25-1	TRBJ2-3	CASSEMDATDTQYF
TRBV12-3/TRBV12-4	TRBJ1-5	CASRPAGQLHQPQHF
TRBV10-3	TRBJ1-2	CAITPTGNGYTF
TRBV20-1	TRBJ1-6	CSARDGGSPLNF
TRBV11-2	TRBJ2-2	CASSSSGTGSGELFF